The 32 T cell receptor beta chains presented below share a single source sample, sequenced in a study of blood T cell repertoires in COVID-19. Profiled with immunoSEQ multiplex PCR; TCRdb holds only in-frame clones, not every one. The table has some 460,000 clones, approximately 86% seen once. The sample was PBMCs or T cells enriched from blood (not recorded which). These TCRs come from a woman aged 18-29 years who had recovered from COVID-19.

The CDR3 coding sequence is TGTGCCAGCAGTTTAACGGGACAGGGGGCAGATACGCAGTATTTT. Translated, it gives CASSLTGQGADTQYF. This chain uses TRBV6-5 with TRBJ2-3; 11 nucleotides agree with TRBD1. CDR3 size: 15 residues. Germline-derived CDR1 and CDR2 are MNHEY and SVGAGI. V lost 4 bases, J lost 4 bases, and 4 bases stayed unmatched.

The chain uses TRBV6-5 and TRBJ1-1; possibly TRBD1 for D (5 bases). In germline, CDR1 is MNHEY, CDR2 SVGAGI. There are 12 residues in the CDR3. V was pared by 10 bases and J by 3 bases, with 12 bases between. CDR3 DNA sequence: TGTGCCACCTGGCGGGGGGACACTGAAGCTTTCTTT. Translation gives CATWRGDTEAFF.

The chain links TRBV30 to TRBJ1-1; D remains unclear. V lost 3 bases and J lost 1, with 9 bases in between. Germline assignment: CDR1 GTSNPN and CDR2 SVGIG (reference sequence). CDR3 length equals 13 residues. CDR3 nucleotides: TGTGCCTGGAGAAGACGGGAGAACACTGAAGCTTTCTTT. Translating it yields CAWRRRENTEAFF.

V and J are TRBV7-2 and TRBJ1-4; 9 bases are a match to TRBD1. The CDR3 is 16 amino acids. CDR1 is SGHTA, CDR2 FQGNSA, per germline. Trimming took 5 bases from V and 8 from J; bases not matched to a gene: 12. The CDR3: CASSLSPGQGGEKLFF. The DNA for the CDR3 is TGTGCCAGCAGCCTGTCCCCGGGACAGGGTGGGGAAAAACTGTTTTTT.

The chain is built from TRBV6-1 and TRBJ1-1, with TRBD1 matching 10 bases. Trimming removed 2 bases from V and 10 bases from J; junction bases left unmatched: 4. This CDR3 contains 13 residues. Germline V gene sequence: CDR1 MNHNS, CDR2 SASEGT. CDR3 region: CASSESWTGGAFF. In DNA form, the CDR3 reads TGTGCCAGCAGTGAATCTTGGACAGGGGGAGCTTTCTTT.

V usage is TRBV16 and J usage is TRBJ1-4; D gene ambiguous. V was clipped by 4 bases and J by 3 bases, with 12 bases between them. Germline assignment: CDR1 KGHSY and CDR2 FQNENV. This CDR3 comprises 15 residues. The CDR3 reads CASSLQTPANEKLFF. In DNA, the CDR3 is TGTGCCAGCAGCCTCCAGACACCAGCTAATGAAAAACTGTTTTTT.

The chain couples TRBV7-9 to TRBJ2-2; 14 bases map to TRBD2. Germline trimming cut 5 bases from V and 5 bases from J; bases unmatched to any gene: 10. The CDR3 is made up of 18 amino acids. Looked up from germline, CDR1 is SEHNR and CDR2 is FQNEAQ (reference sequence). The CDR3 sequence is CASSLGLAGEKVTGELFF. CDR3 in DNA: TGTGCCAGCAGCCTGGGACTAGCGGGGGAAAAGGTTACCGGGGAGCTGTTTTTT.

The J gene is TRBJ1-4, the V gene TRBV30, with 9 bases identical to TRBD1. Trimming at V came to 2 bases and at J to 0 bases, leaving 4 bases not matched to a gene. The germline gives CDR1 GTSNPN, CDR2 SVGIG (reference sequence). This CDR3 is 16 amino acids long. CDR3 region: CAWSPGQGATNEKLFF. The CDR3 DNA sequence: TGTGCCTGGAGTCCGGGACAGGGCGCAACTAATGAAAAACTGTTTTTT. Using reference TRBV30 and TRBJ1-4 for the parts outside the CDR3, the full variable domain is SQTIHQWPATLVQPVGSPLSLECTVEGTSNPNLYWYRQAAGRGLQLLFYSVGIGQISSEVPQNLSASRPQDRQFILSSKKLLLSDSGFYLCAWSPGQGATNEKLFFGSGTQLSVL.

V gene TRBV11-2 combines with J gene TRBJ2-1, with D tentatively TRBD2 (5 bases). The ends were cut back, 0 bases at V and 8 bases at J, with 11 bases in the middle. Germline V gene lookup returns CDR1 SGHAT and CDR2 FQNNGV. The CDR3 is 14 residues long. CDR3 amino acids: CASSLDASRHEQFF. CDR3 sequence (DNA): TGTGCCAGCAGCTTAGACGCTAGCCGTCATGAGCAGTTCTTC.

The V call is TRBV18, the J call TRBJ2-2, with D tentatively TRBD2 (6 bases). Germline V gives CDR1 KGHSH, CDR2 LQKENI. CDR3 length equals 14 residues. Trimming took off 2 bases at V and 5 bases at J, with 9 bases between the two ends. CDR3 coding DNA: TGTGCCAGCTCACCAGGGGCGGGGACCGGGGAGCTGTTTTTT. As protein: CASSPGAGTGELFF.

The J gene is TRBJ1-6, the V gene TRBV6-5; D not resolved. The ends were cut back, 4 bases at V and 10 bases at J, with 8 bases in the middle. There are 12 residues in the CDR3. The germline gives CDR1 MNHEY, CDR2 SVGAGI. CDR3 loop: CASSSPGSPLHF. In nucleotides, the CDR3 is TGTGCCAGCAGTTCCCCCGGGTCACCCCTCCACTTT.

The chain links TRBV7-2 to TRBJ1-2; no definite D call. The CDR3 runs to 12 residues. Germline-derived CDR1 and CDR2 are SGHTA and FQGNSA. Trimming cost V 7 bases and J 7 bases, with 13 bases left between them. CDR3 protein: CASKLPTSGYTF. The CDR3 DNA is TGTGCCAGCAAACTCCCTACGAGTGGCTACACCTTC.

In the case of this clone: This could be a read error, since a much larger clone is one nucleotide away. The same CDR3 also results from other DNA sequences found in this sample. The chain has TRBV7-9 and TRBJ1-2; TRBD1 agrees at 9 bases. The CDR3 runs to 12 residues. V was pared by 5 bases and J by 6 bases, with 1 base of the junction left unmatched. Per germline, CDR1 SEHNR and CDR2 FQNEAQ (reference sequence). The CDR3 reads CASSRTGDGYTF. The CDR3 nucleotides read TGTGCCAGCAGCCGGACAGGGGATGGCTACACCTTC.

The chain employs TRBV5-1 and TRBJ1-1; 10 nucleotides line up with TRBD1. Germline V gene lookup returns CDR1 SGHRS and CDR2 YFSETQ. The CDR3 runs 17 residues. V shed 0 bases, J shed 3 bases, and the junction held 8 bases outside the gene matches. The DNA for the CDR3 is TGCGCCAGCAGCTTGGAACCCCGGGACAGGGGTGACACTGAAGCTTTCTTT. This translates into CASSLEPRDRGDTEAFF.

This chain links TRBV29-1 with TRBJ2-7, with D possibly matching TRBD1 (5 bases). The V gene's germline CDR1 is SQVTM and CDR2 ANQGSEA. This CDR3 spans 13 amino acids. V lost 3 bases and J lost 2, with 11 bases in between. This CDR3 reads CSVEGRVPYEQYF. CDR3 nucleotide sequence: TGCAGCGTTGAGGGCAGGGTCCCCTACGAGCAGTACTTC.

The genes are TRBV5-4 and TRBJ1-6; maybe TRBD1 (6 bases). The germline V gene has CDR1 SGHNT and CDR2 YYREEE (reference sequence). This CDR3 contains 15 residues. Trimming shortened V by 4 bases and J by 8 bases, and 16 bases separated the two germline ends. The CDR3 spells CASSLSQGSYSPLHF. CDR3 nucleotide sequence: TGTGCCAGCAGCCTTTCACAGGGATCCTATTCACCCCTCCACTTT.

Notes on this clone: The junction and the germline gene differ at one end; a read error may be behind it. The genes are TRBV23-1 and TRBJ1-2; possible D gene TRBD1, 6 bases. TRBV23-1 carries the ORF label, with uncertain function. The CDR3 has 14 residues. Here the CDR3 DNA reads TGCGTCAGCAGCCGAAAAAAAGGGGGCTATGGCTACACCTTC. It encodes CVSSRKKGGYGYTF.

V gene TRBV9 combines with J gene TRBJ2-3; tentatively, D is TRBD2 (5 bases). The CDR3 loop spans 12 amino acids. The V gene's germline CDR1 is SGDLS and CDR2 YYNGEE. Trimming pared 4 bases from V and 7 bases from J, leaving 10 bases between. The CDR3 DNA follows: TGTGCCAGCAGCTCACGGGGAAATACGCAGTATTTT. Residues: CASSSRGNTQYF.

This chain connects TRBV5-1 to TRBJ1-1; perhaps TRBD1 as D (5 bases). Between the trimmed V and J ends, which lost 0 bases and 5 bases, there was a span of 14 bases. The CDR3 length is 15 residues. Germline CDR1 and CDR2: SGHRS and YFSETQ. The DNA of the CDR3 is TGCGCCAGCAGCTTGGGAGCAGGGATCACGACTGAAGCTTTCTTT. Translation gives CASSLGAGITTEAFF.

The genes are TRBV28 and TRBJ2-7; 9 nucleotides align to TRBD1. After removal of 0 bases from V and 3 bases from J, the junction contained 15 bases not matched to a gene. The CDR3 has 19 residues. Germline V CDR1 and CDR2: MDHEN, SYDVKM. The CDR3 region is CASSLWTGGSLAPSYEQYF. The CDR3 DNA reads as TGTGCCAGCAGTTTATGGACAGGGGGATCACTTGCCCCTAGCTACGAGCAGTACTTC.

The V and J genes are TRBV19 and TRBJ2-3, with 10 nucleotides matching TRBD2. CDR1 LNHDA and CDR2 SQIVND come from the germline V gene (reference sequence). The V gene end was trimmed by 5 bases and the J gene end by 1 base; junction bases not matched to a gene: 0. CDR3 length equals 14 residues. The chain's CDR3 is CASSGLAGTDTQYF. As DNA, the CDR3 is TGTGCCAGTAGTGGACTAGCGGGCACAGATACGCAGTATTTT. The variable domain in full, with the rest retrieved from reference TRBV19 and TRBJ2-3, is DGGITQSPKYLFRKEGQNVTLSCEQNLNHDAMYWYRQDPGQGLRLIYYSQIVNDFQKGDIAEGYSVSREKKESFPLTVTSAQKNPTAFYLCASSGLAGTDTQYFGPGTRLTVL.

CDR3 protein: CASSQIGGNSPLHF. CDR3 in DNA: TGTGCCAGCAGCCAGATAGGCGGGAATTCACCCCTCCACTTT. The rearrangement joins TRBV3-1 (or the pseudogene TRBV3-2) to TRBJ1-6; unclear D gene. Germline assignment: CDR1 LGHDT and CDR2 YNNKEL (reference sequence). The V end lost 3 bases, the J end lost 7 bases, and 10 bases lay between the germline ends. This CDR3 spans 14 amino acids.

The chain uses TRBV27 and TRBJ2-2; maybe TRBD2 (6 bases). Germline CDR1 and CDR2: MNHEY and SMNVEV (reference sequence). Trimming took 7 bases from V and 6 from J, leaving 9 bases between them. The CDR3 contains 12 residues. This CDR3 is CASMRGAGELFF. DNA for the CDR3: TGTGCCAGCATGCGGGGCGCCGGGGAGCTGTTTTTT.

This clone was observed once. The rearrangement uses TRBV3-1 (or the pseudogene TRBV3-2) and TRBJ2-3; a weak D match, TRBD2 (5 bases). Germline V gene sequence: CDR1 LGHDT, CDR2 YNNKEL (reference sequence). V was pared by 4 bases and J by 4 bases, with 15 bases between. The CDR3 consists of 15 residues. Here the CDR3 DNA reads TGTGCCAGCAGCCTGCTGGGAGTGAGCGCAGATACGCAGTATTTT. Its translation is CASSLLGVSADTQYF.

This sequence joins TRBV29-1 and TRBJ1-1, with a possible D match to TRBD1 (5 bases). This CDR3 has 15 amino acids. Trimming left V 6 bases short and J 6 bases short, with 23 bases between. Per the germline V gene, CDR1 is SQVTM and CDR2 is ANQGSEA. CDR3 nucleotide sequence: TGCAGCGTCGCCTGGGGGGGAGGGAAGGTACCTGAAGCTTTCTTT. The encoded protein is CSVAWGGGKVPEAFF.

The chain links TRBV30 to TRBJ1-5; the D gene is possibly TRBD1 (6 bases). V was cut by 2 bases and J by 1 base, with 9 bases left in between. Looked up from germline, CDR1 is GTSNPN and CDR2 is SVGIG (reference sequence). The CDR3 loop spans 14 amino acids. CDR3 nucleotides: TGTGCCTGGAGTCAGGGGCGGAGCAATCAGCCCCAGCATTTT. Its protein product is CAWSQGRSNQPQHF.

The chain links TRBV5-4 to TRBJ2-5; D perhaps matches TRBD2 (5 bases). This CDR3 has 15 residues. V gave up 0 bases and J gave up 4 bases, with 13 bases separating them. Germline CDR1 reads SGHNT; CDR2 reads YYREEE (reference sequence). The chain's CDR3 is CASSLDLGDPETQYF. The DNA for the CDR3 is TGTGCCAGCAGCTTGGATCTGGGAGACCCAGAGACCCAGTACTTC.

V usage is TRBV3-1 (or the pseudogene TRBV3-2) and J usage is TRBJ1-6, with no clear D. Trimming left V 1 base short and J 7 bases short, with 8 bases between. Germline values: CDR1 LGHDT, CDR2 YNNKEL (reference sequence). This CDR3 spans 14 amino acids. In nucleotides, the CDR3 is TGTGCCAGCAGCCAAGGGTTAGAGAATTCACCCCTCCACTTT. The encoded protein is CASSQGLENSPLHF.

The chain carries TRBV5-1 and TRBJ1-4, with 8 nucleotides matching TRBD1. This CDR3 spans 14 amino acids. Germline V gene data show CDR1 as SGHRS and CDR2 as YFSETQ. V lost 2 bases to trimming and J lost 6 bases; unmatched junction nucleotides: 3. Here the CDR3 DNA reads TGCGCCAGCAGCTTACAGGGGGTTCATGAAAAACTGTTTTTT. Translated, it gives CASSLQGVHEKLFF.

This clone appeared a few times. Other DNA sequences from this sample encode an identical CDR3 as well. The chain employs TRBV18 and TRBJ1-5; perhaps TRBD1 as D (6 bases). The V end was cut by 2 bases, the J end by 4 bases, with 9 bases between. The CDR3 sequence is 14 residues long. Germline CDR1 reads KGHSH; CDR2 reads LQKENI. The CDR3 loop is CASSPTDSNQPQHF. The DNA of the CDR3 is TGTGCCAGCTCACCAACGGACAGTAATCAGCCCCAGCATTTT.

V and J are TRBV5-1 and TRBJ1-3, with D perhaps matching TRBD1 (5 bases). V shed 0 bases and J shed 2 bases, with 9 bases lying between them. This CDR3 is 15 amino acids long. Germline CDR1 and CDR2: SGHRS and YFSETQ. The DNA of the CDR3 is TGCGCCAGCAGCTTGGAGTTAGGGGCTGGAAACACCATATATTTT. Protein: CASSLELGAGNTIYF.

In its sample, this clone was seen a few times. The chain uses TRBV30 and TRBJ1-2; tentative D call: TRBD1 (6 bases). CDR1 GTSNPN and CDR2 SVGIG come from the germline V gene (reference sequence). This CDR3 has 13 amino acids. V was pared by 1 base and J by 2 bases, with 8 bases between. CDR3 DNA sequence: TGTGCCTGGAGTGCCCAGGGGAACTATGGCTACACCTTC. This translates into CAWSAQGNYGYTF.